The 21 T cell receptor beta chains below were found in one sample sequenced in a study of T cell changes during pregnancy in multiple sclerosis. The method was immunoSEQ multiplex PCR; TCRdb's version includes in-frame clones alone and lacks a portion of them. The sample gives about 61,000 clones, 85% to 90% of which show up once; roughly 0.89% is in the top ten. The source was peripheral blood, collected in the first trimester of pregnancy. The source of these receptors is a female donor in good health, enrolled as a control in a pregnancy study.

The chain joins TRBV9 to TRBJ2-3; TRBD1 agrees at 7 bases. Trimming removed 4 bases from V and 1 base from J; junction bases left unmatched: 3. CDR1 is SGDLS and CDR2 is YYNGEE in the germline V gene. The CDR3 totals 14 residues. This chain's CDR3 is CASSLTGGTDTQYF. Here the CDR3 DNA reads TGTGCCAGCAGCCTTACAGGGGGCACAGATACGCAGTATTTT.

The rearrangement uses TRBV4-1 and TRBJ2-5; 14 nucleotides agree with TRBD2. This CDR3 contains 15 residues. The V gene end was trimmed by 4 bases and the J gene end by 5 bases; junction bases not matched to a gene: 3. CDR1 and CDR2 (germline): MGHRA, YSYEKL. The CDR3 DNA follows: TGCGCCAGCAGCCTGGGACTAGCGGGGGAGGAGACCCAGTACTTC. Translating it yields CASSLGLAGEETQYF.

The chain uses TRBV6-6 and TRBJ1-4; a possible D gene is TRBD1 (5 bases). The V gene lost 0 bases and the J gene lost 7 bases, with 12 bases spanning the gap. The CDR3 is made up of 15 amino acids. Germline V gene sequence: CDR1 MNHNY, CDR2 SVGAGI (reference sequence). CDR3 nucleotide sequence: TGTGCCAGCAGTTACTCGAAGGGGCGCGGTGAAAAACTGTTTTTT. Translated: CASSYSKGRGEKLFF.

J is TRBJ1-4 and V is TRBV5-4, with unresolved D. Trimming took off 3 bases at V and 7 bases at J, with 16 bases between the two ends. Looked up from germline, CDR1 is SGHNT and CDR2 is YYREEE (reference sequence). This CDR3 has 15 amino acids. This chain's CDR3 is CASSSGEVRGEKLFF. DNA for the CDR3: TGTGCCAGCAGCTCTGGCGAGGTGCGAGGTGAAAAACTGTTTTTT.

This chain links TRBV5-4 with TRBJ2-1; possible D gene TRBD2, 6 bases. This CDR3 region has 13 residues. The ends were cut back, 7 bases at V and 4 bases at J, with 12 bases in the middle. From germline, CDR1 is SGHNT and CDR2 YYREEE (reference sequence). CDR3 in amino acids: CASGGITYNEQFF. The CDR3 bases are TGTGCCAGCGGGGGGATTACATACAATGAGCAGTTCTTC. The full variable domain, with the rest looked up from reference TRBV5-4 and TRBJ2-1, is ETGVTQSPTHLIKTRGQQVTLRCSSQSGHNTVSWYQQALGQGPQFIFQYYREEENGRGNFPPRFSGLQFPNYSSELNVNALELDDSALYLCASGGITYNEQFFGPGTRLTVL.

J is TRBJ2-7 and V is TRBV11-3; TRBD1 matches 10 bases. This CDR3 spans 15 amino acids. V gave up 4 bases and J gave up 5 bases; unmatched junction bases: 8. From germline, CDR1 is SGHNT and CDR2 YENEEA. CDR3 nucleotides: TGTGCCAGCAGCTCGAAGACAGGGGGCTGGGACGAGCAGTACTTC. Its protein product is CASSSKTGGWDEQYF.

This clone was picked up a small number of times. The chain carries TRBV27 and TRBJ1-6; TRBD1 agrees at 7 bases. Germline V lookup: CDR1 MNHEY, CDR2 SMNVEV (reference sequence). After removal of 5 bases from V and 7 bases from J, the junction contained 11 bases not matched to a gene. The CDR3 consists of 16 residues. CDR3 coding DNA: TGTGCCAGCAGTCCTACAGGACAGGCCGAGAATTCACCCCTCCACTTT. Protein: CASSPTGQAENSPLHF.

V gene TRBV7-2 combines with J gene TRBJ2-1, with D perhaps TRBD1 (6 bases). V lost 10 bases and J 4 bases, leaving 14 bases between the germline ends. Germline CDR1 SGHTA, CDR2 FQGNSA. The CDR3 contains 13 residues. The CDR3 DNA sequence: TGTGCCATAGGACAGCCCCATTACAATGAGCAGTTCTTC. Translation: CAIGQPHYNEQFF.

This chain joins TRBV6-4 and TRBJ2-3; 11 bases match TRBD2. This CDR3 has 16 residues. The germline V gene has CDR1 MRHNA and CDR2 SNTAGT. With 0 bases clipped from V and 1 base from J, the junction kept 0 bases outside the gene matches. CDR3 loop: CASSDSTSGGTDTQYF. In DNA form, the CDR3 reads TGTGCCAGCAGTGACTCGACTAGCGGGGGCACAGATACGCAGTATTTT.

The chain recombines TRBV13 with TRBJ1-3; D is perhaps TRBD1 (5 bases). The CDR3 has 14 amino acids. CDR1 and CDR2 (germline): PRHDT, FYEKMQ (reference sequence). V was clipped by 5 bases and J by 8 bases, with 16 bases between them. The CDR3 spells CASSAGGDVYTIYF. The CDR3 nucleotides read TGTGCCAGCAGCGCCGGGGGGGATGTGTACACCATATATTTT. Supplemented by reference TRBV13 and TRBJ1-3, the full variable domain reads AAGVIQSPRHLIKEKRETATLKCYPIPRHDTVYWYQQGPGQDPQFLISFYEKMQSDKGSIPDRFSAQQFSDYHSELNMSSLELGDSALYFCASSAGGDVYTIYFGEGSWLTVV.

The chain is built from TRBV19 and TRBJ1-4; 9 nucleotides agree with TRBD1. This CDR3 spans 15 amino acids. V was pared by 7 bases and J by 7 bases, with 10 bases of the junction left unmatched. Germline CDR1 LNHDA, CDR2 SQIVND (reference sequence). CDR3 bases: TGTGCCAGTACCTCGAGGACAGGGGTTAGTGAAAAACTGTTTTTT. Its translation is CASTSRTGVSEKLFF.

The chain carries TRBV5-6 and TRBJ1-2, with D maybe TRBD1 (5 bases). V lost 4 bases and J 7 bases, leaving 17 bases between the germline ends. The CDR3 runs to 14 residues. Germline CDR1 and CDR2: SGHDT and YYEEEE. The CDR3 here is CASSLGGVERGYTF. CDR3 DNA: TGTGCCAGCAGCCTTGGGGGGGTTGAGCGTGGCTACACCTTC.

J is TRBJ1-2 and V is TRBV15; possible D gene TRBD1, 5 bases. V was cut by 5 bases and J by 3 bases, with 16 bases left in between. Germline V lookup: CDR1 LNHNV, CDR2 YYDKDF (reference sequence). The CDR3 has 15 residues. The CDR3 nucleotides read TGTGCCACCAGCGGCTTGGGAGGGGCAGACTATGGCTACACCTTC. Residues: CATSGLGGADYGYTF. Looking up the rest from reference TRBV15 and TRBJ1-2 gives the full variable domain: DAMVIQNPRYQVTQFGKPVTLSCSQTLNHNVMYWYQQKSSQAPKLLFHYYDKDFNNEADTPDNFQSRRPNTSFCFLDIRSPGLGDTAMYLCATSGLGGADYGYTFGSGTRLTVV.

In its sample, this clone was seen a few times. The chain employs TRBV5-8 and TRBJ1-3, with TRBD1 matching 7 bases. The V and J ends lost 0 bases and 0 bases, in that order; junction bases with no gene match: 3. CDR1 and CDR2 (germline): SGHTS, YDEGEE. The CDR3 covers 16 residues. CDR3 in amino acids: CASSLGGQTSGNTIYF. As DNA, the CDR3 is TGTGCCAGCAGCTTGGGGGGACAGACCTCTGGAAACACCATATATTTT.

This sequence joins TRBV7-3 and TRBJ2-1; no firm D call. V dropped 4 bases and J dropped 4 bases, with 14 bases sitting between them. The CDR3 is made up of 15 amino acids. Per the germline V gene, CDR1 is SGHTA and CDR2 is FQGTGA. The CDR3: CASSSLAVRYNEQFF. The CDR3 DNA sequence: TGTGCCAGCAGCTCCCTGGCGGTCCGGTACAATGAGCAGTTCTTC.

The chain has TRBV6-1 and TRBJ2-7, with TRBD1 identical over 12 bases. Germline-derived CDR1 and CDR2 are MNHNS and SASEGT. V gave up 3 bases and J gave up 7 bases; unmatched junction bases: 7. The CDR3 totals 15 residues. DNA for the CDR3: TGTGCCAGCAGTGACCGGGACAGGGGGCGCCGGGAGCAGTACTTC. Its translation is CASSDRDRGRREQYF.

This chain joins TRBV7-8 and TRBJ2-3; TRBD1 matches at 8 bases. This CDR3 is built from 15 residues. In germline, CDR1 is SGHVS, CDR2 FQNEAQ. Losses at the gene ends were 4 bases for V and 0 bases for J; bases not matched to a gene: 3. In DNA form, the CDR3 reads TGTGCCAGCAGCTACTGGACAGGGAGCACAGATACGCAGTATTTT. Translation gives CASSYWTGSTDTQYF.

The chain recombines TRBV4-2 with TRBJ1-4; 10 nucleotides align to TRBD1. The J segment lost 6 bases and the V segment lost 5 bases, leaving 15 bases of the junction unmatched. CDR1 and CDR2 from the germline V gene are LGHNA and YNFKEQ. The CDR3 length is 18 residues. This CDR3 reads CASSSRDRGRFFDEKLFF. The CDR3 DNA sequence: TGTGCCAGCAGCTCACGGGACAGGGGCCGCTTTTTCGATGAAAAACTGTTTTTT.

DNA for the CDR3: TGTGCCAGTAGTATAGGGACTAGCGGACCGGGAGACATTCAGTACTTC. Amino acid sequence: CASSIGTSGPGDIQYF. This rearrangement joins TRBV19 to TRBJ2-4, with 10 bases aligning to TRBD2. The CDR3 has 16 residues. Germline lookup yields CDR1 LNHDA and CDR2 SQIVND (reference sequence). V lost 1 base and J lost 8; bases outside the gene matches: 8.

The count of this clone is one. The chain combines TRBV7-9 with TRBJ1-2; TRBD1 aligns across 7 bases. CDR1 and CDR2 (germline): SEHNR, FQNEAQ (reference sequence). CDR3 length equals 14 residues. Losses at the gene ends were 5 bases for V and 4 bases for J; bases not matched to a gene: 7. In nucleotides, the CDR3 is TGTGCCAGCAGCGGGGACAGAACCTTCTATGGCTACACCTTC. This gives the protein CASSGDRTFYGYTF.

CDR3 sequence: CARGGWVLARSNQPQHF. In DNA form, the CDR3 reads TGCGCCAGAGGGGGCTGGGTATTAGCGAGGAGCAATCAGCCCCAGCATTTT. J is TRBJ1-5 and V is TRBV4-1, with 7 bases identical to TRBD1. The V gene's germline CDR1 is MGHRA and CDR2 YSYEKL. The CDR3 is 17 residues long. Unmatched junction bases numbered 15, after V lost 9 bases and J lost 1 base.